This TCR beta chain is from a study of CD8+CD57+ T cells in acquired aplastic anemia. The patients chosen for sequencing had shown expansion of CD8+CD57+ cells (detected by flow cytometry). There was no therapy given to any patient before the blood sampling took place. Notes on this clonotype: The junction departs from the called germline gene at one end, perhaps through a read error.

Genomic DNA templated the TCR beta VDJ and CDR3 profiling. MiXCR, run by TCRdb on the reads, gives a single entry per CDR3 protein. Of under 200,000 distinct CDR3 sequences in the sample, roughly half were seen once. Per germline, CDR1 SGHVS and CDR2 FQNEAQ. This CDR3 comprises 13 residues. The chain uses TRBV7-8 and TRBJ1-1; D is perhaps TRBD1 (5 bases). The source material was sorted CD4+, CD8+, or CD8+CD57+ T cells (not recorded which) from PBMCs. This clonotype was sampled from a human donor with aplastic anemia. The chain's CDR3 is CASSLEGAGEALF. In DNA form, the CDR3 reads TGTGCCAGCAGCTTAGAAGGGGCAGGAGAAGCTCTCTTT.